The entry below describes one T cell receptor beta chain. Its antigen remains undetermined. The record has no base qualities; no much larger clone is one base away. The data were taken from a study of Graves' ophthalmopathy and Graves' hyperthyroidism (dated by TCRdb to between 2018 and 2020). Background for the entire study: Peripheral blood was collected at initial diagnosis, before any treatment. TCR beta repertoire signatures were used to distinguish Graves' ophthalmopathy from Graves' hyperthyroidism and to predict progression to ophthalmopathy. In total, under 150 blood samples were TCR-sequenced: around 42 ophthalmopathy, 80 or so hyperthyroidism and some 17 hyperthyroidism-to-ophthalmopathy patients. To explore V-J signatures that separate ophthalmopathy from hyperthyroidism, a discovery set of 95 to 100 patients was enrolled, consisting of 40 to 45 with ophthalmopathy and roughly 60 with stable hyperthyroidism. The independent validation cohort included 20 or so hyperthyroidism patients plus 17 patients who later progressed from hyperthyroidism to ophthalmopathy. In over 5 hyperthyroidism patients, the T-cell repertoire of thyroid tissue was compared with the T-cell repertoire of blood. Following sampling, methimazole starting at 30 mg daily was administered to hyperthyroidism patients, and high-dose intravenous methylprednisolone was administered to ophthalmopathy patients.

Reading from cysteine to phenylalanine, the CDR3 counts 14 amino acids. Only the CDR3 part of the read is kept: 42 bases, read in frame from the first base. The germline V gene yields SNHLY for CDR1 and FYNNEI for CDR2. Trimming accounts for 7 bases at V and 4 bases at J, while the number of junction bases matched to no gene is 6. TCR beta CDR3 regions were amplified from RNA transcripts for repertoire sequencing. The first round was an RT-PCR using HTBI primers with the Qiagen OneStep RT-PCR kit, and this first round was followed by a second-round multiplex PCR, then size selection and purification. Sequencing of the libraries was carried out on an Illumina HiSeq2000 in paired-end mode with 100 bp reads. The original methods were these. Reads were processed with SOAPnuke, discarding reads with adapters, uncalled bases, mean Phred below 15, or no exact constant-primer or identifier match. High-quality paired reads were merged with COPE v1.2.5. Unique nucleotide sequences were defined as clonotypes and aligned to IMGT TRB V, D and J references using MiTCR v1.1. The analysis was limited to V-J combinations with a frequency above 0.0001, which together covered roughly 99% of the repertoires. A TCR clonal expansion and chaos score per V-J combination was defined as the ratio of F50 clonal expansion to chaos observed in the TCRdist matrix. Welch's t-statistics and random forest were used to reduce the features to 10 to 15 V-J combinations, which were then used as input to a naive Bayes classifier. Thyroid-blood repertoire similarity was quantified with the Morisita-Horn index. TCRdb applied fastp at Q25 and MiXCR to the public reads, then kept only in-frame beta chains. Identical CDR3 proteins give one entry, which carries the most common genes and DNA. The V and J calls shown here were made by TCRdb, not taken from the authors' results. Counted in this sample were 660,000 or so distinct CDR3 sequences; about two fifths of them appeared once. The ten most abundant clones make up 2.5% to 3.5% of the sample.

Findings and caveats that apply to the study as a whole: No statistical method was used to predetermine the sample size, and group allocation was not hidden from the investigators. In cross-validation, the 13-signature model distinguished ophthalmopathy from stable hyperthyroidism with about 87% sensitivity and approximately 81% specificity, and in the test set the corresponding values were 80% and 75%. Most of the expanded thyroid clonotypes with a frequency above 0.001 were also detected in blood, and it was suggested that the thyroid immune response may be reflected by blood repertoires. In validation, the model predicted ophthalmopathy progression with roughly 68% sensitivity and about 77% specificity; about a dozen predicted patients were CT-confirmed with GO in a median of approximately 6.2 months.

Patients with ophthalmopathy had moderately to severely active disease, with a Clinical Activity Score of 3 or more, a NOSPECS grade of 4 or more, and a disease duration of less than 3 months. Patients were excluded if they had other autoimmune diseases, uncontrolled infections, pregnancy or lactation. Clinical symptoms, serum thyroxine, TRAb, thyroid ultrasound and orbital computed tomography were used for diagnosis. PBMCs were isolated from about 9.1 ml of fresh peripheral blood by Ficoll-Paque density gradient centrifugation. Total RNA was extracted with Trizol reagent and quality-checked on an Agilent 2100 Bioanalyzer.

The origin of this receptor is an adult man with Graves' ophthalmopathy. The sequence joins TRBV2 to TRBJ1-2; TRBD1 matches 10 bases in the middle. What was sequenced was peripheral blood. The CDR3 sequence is CASMRDRGFYGYTF. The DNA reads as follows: TGTGCCAGCATGAGGGACAGGGGATTCTATGGCTACACCTTC.